These T cell receptor beta chains were read from a single sample in a study of T cell clones after liver transplantation. Sequencing used immunoSEQ multiplex PCR; TCRdb keeps in-frame clones, though not all of them. Of roughly 100,000 clones in the sample, approximately 78% were seen once. The starting material was CD4+ T cells from blood, obtained before liver transplant. All receptors come from a human donor who received a liver transplant. The CDR3 runs from the conserved cysteine through the conserved F or W. A D gene is named only where the DNA matches it firmly. Rows may omit the clone size; those that give it use once, few, many or a size class.

len: 12; j_gene: TRBJ2-7; d_gene: .; v_gene: TRBV19; abundance: once; CDR3aa: CASSIRGGEQYF; CDR3nt: TGTGCCAGTAGTATTCGAGGGGGCGAGCAGTACTTC
len: 15; j_gene: TRBJ1-5; d_gene: .; v_gene: TRBV19; abundance: .; CDR3aa: CASSIQGGAIQPQHF; CDR3nt: TGTGCCAGTAGTATACAGGGAGGGGCGATCCAGCCCCAGCATTTT
len: 14; j_gene: TRBJ2-5; d_gene: .; v_gene: TRBV2; abundance: .; CDR3aa: CASSEKVFQETQYF; CDR3nt: TGTGCCAGCAGTGAAAAGGTCTTTCAAGAGACCCAGTACTTC
len: 16; j_gene: TRBJ1-2; d_gene: TRBD1; v_gene: TRBV5-5; abundance: .; CDR3aa: CASSLAGQGRNYGYTF; CDR3nt: TGTGCCAGCAGCCTGGCGGGACAGGGGCGGAACTATGGCTACACCTTC
len: 13; j_gene: TRBJ2-5; d_gene: .; v_gene: TRBV7-2; abundance: few; CDR3aa: CASSRPEQETQYF; CDR3nt: TGTGCCAGCAGCCGGCCCGAACAAGAGACCCAGTACTTC
len: 14; j_gene: TRBJ1-1; d_gene: .; v_gene: TRBV7-2; abundance: .; CDR3aa: CASSLDSRPTEAFF; CDR3nt: TGTGCCAGCAGCTTAGATAGCCGACCGACTGAAGCTTTCTTT
len: 15; j_gene: TRBJ2-1; d_gene: TRBD2; v_gene: TRBV7-2; abundance: .; CDR3aa: CASSVRRGAGNEQFF; CDR3nt: TGTGCCAGCAGCGTAAGGCGGGGGGCCGGAAATGAGCAGTTCTTC
len: 17; j_gene: TRBJ1-1; d_gene: .; v_gene: TRBV9; abundance: once; CDR3aa: CASSVAEAVRMNTEAFF; CDR3nt: TGTGCCAGCAGCGTAGCGGAGGCAGTCCGAATGAACACTGAAGCTTTCTTT
len: 18; j_gene: TRBJ1-3; d_gene: .; v_gene: TRBV23-1; abundance: .; CDR3aa: CASSQSEGGRGSGNTIYF; CDR3nt: TGCGCCAGCAGTCAATCGGAGGGCGGCAGGGGATCTGGAAACACCATATATTTT
len: 14; j_gene: TRBJ2-1; d_gene: .; v_gene: TRBV7-3; abundance: .; CDR3aa: CASSLIQVRNEQFF; CDR3nt: TGTGCCAGCAGCTTAATCCAAGTGAGGAATGAGCAGTTCTTC
len: 16; j_gene: TRBJ2-7; d_gene: .; v_gene: TRBV15; abundance: .; CDR3aa: CATSSAGTRSVREQYF; CDR3nt: TGTGCCACCAGTTCGGCCGGGACACGTTCTGTACGCGAGCAGTACTTC
len: 15; j_gene: TRBJ2-2; d_gene: .; v_gene: TRBV27; abundance: .; CDR3aa: CASSLWGAGTGELFF; CDR3nt: TGTGCCAGCAGTTTGTGGGGGGCTGGGACCGGGGAGCTGTTTTTT
len: 14; j_gene: TRBJ1-2; d_gene: TRBD1; v_gene: TRBV4-2; abundance: .; CDR3aa: CASSQPGTGYGYTF; CDR3nt: TGTGCCAGCAGCCAACCCGGGACAGGCTATGGCTACACCTTC
len: 14; j_gene: TRBJ2-2; d_gene: .; v_gene: TRBV19; abundance: .; CDR3aa: CASSMLRNTGELFF; CDR3nt: TGTGCCAGTAGTATGCTACGAAACACCGGGGAGCTGTTTTTT
len: 15; j_gene: TRBJ1-1; d_gene: TRBD1; v_gene: TRBV2; abundance: .; CDR3aa: CASSGGTGRSTEAFF; CDR3nt: TGTGCCAGCAGTGGAGGGACAGGGAGAAGCACTGAAGCTTTCTTT
len: 13; j_gene: TRBJ2-7; d_gene: TRBD2; v_gene: TRBV6-6; abundance: .; CDR3aa: CASNPPGGYEQYF; CDR3nt: TGTGCCAGCAACCCGCCGGGGGGCTACGAGCAGTACTTC
len: 14; j_gene: TRBJ1-2; d_gene: .; v_gene: TRBV7-9; abundance: .; CDR3aa: CASSLEGTNYGYTF; CDR3nt: TGTGCCAGCAGCTTGGAGGGAACTAACTATGGCTACACCTTC
len: 12; j_gene: TRBJ1-1; d_gene: TRBD1; v_gene: TRBV6-5; abundance: .; CDR3aa: CASSYSTGEAFF; CDR3nt: TGTGCCAGCAGTTACTCGACAGGGGAAGCTTTCTTT
len: 16; j_gene: TRBJ1-3; d_gene: .; v_gene: TRBV18; abundance: few; CDR3aa: CASSPPSRNSGNTIYF; CDR3nt: TGTGCCAGCTCACCACCGTCCCGGAACTCTGGAAACACCATATATTTT
len: 13; j_gene: TRBJ2-1; d_gene: .; v_gene: TRBV27; abundance: .; CDR3aa: CASSYDNYNEQFF; CDR3nt: TGTGCCAGCAGTTACGACAACTACAATGAGCAGTTCTTC
len: 16; j_gene: TRBJ2-1; d_gene: TRBD2; v_gene: TRBV19; abundance: .; CDR3aa: CASSIPASGIAYEQFF; CDR3nt: TGTGCCAGTAGTATCCCCGCTAGCGGGATAGCTTATGAGCAGTTCTTC
len: 12; j_gene: TRBJ2-5; d_gene: .; v_gene: TRBV27; abundance: .; CDR3aa: CASSRWQETQYF; CDR3nt: TGTGCCAGCAGTCGCTGGCAGGAGACCCAGTACTTC
len: 18; j_gene: TRBJ2-6; d_gene: TRBD1; v_gene: TRBV4-2; abundance: once; CDR3aa: CASSQTDRVSSGANVLTF; CDR3nt: TGTGCCAGCAGCCAAACCGACAGGGTGTCTTCTGGGGCCAACGTCCTGACTTTC
len: 13; j_gene: TRBJ1-4; d_gene: .; v_gene: TRBV4-1; abundance: .; CDR3aa: CASSQGWAEKLFF; CDR3nt: TGCGCCAGCAGCCAAGGCTGGGCCGAAAAACTGTTTTTT
len: 13; j_gene: TRBJ1-1; d_gene: .; v_gene: TRBV29-1; abundance: few; CDR3aa: CSVGSPMNTEAFF; CDR3nt: TGCAGCGTTGGTTCACCTATGAACACTGAAGCTTTCTTT
len: 14; j_gene: TRBJ2-7; d_gene: .; v_gene: TRBV15; abundance: .; CDR3aa: CATSSRGGNYEQYF; CDR3nt: TGTGCCACCAGCAGCAGGGGTGGAAACTACGAGCAGTACTTC